This T cell receptor (beta chain) is from a study of T cells in Graves' hyperthyroidism and ophthalmopathy. CDR3 length equals 12 residues. Germline lookup yields CDR1 DFQATT and CDR2 SNEGSKA (reference sequence). V was trimmed by 5 bases and J by 6 bases, leaving 13 bases between them. Amplification targeted TCR beta CDR3 regions from RNA transcripts. HTBI primers were used for first-round RT-PCR of the TCR CDR3. MiXCR, applied by TCRdb to the multiplex PCR reads, yields one record per CDR3 protein. The sample gives some 600,000 distinct CDR3 sequences, approximately 14% of which show up once; roughly 5.5% is in the top ten. In its sample, this clonotype was seen a few times.

Sequences were obtained from blood. The TCR was taken from a woman aged 25 to 45 with Graves' hyperthyroidism that later progressed to Graves' ophthalmopathy. This chain connects TRBV20-1 to TRBJ1-2, with a tentative D call TRBD1 (5 bases). CDR3 DNA sequence: TGCAGTGCTCGGACAATTGAAAATGGCTACACCTTC. It codes for CSARTIENGYTF.